This T cell receptor beta chain was sequenced for a study of blood T cell repertoires in COVID-19. For the study at large: Samples came from the United States, Italy and Spain, spanning acute and convalescent COVID-19.

V was cut by 9 bases and J by 7 bases, with 16 bases left in between. The length of the CDR3 is 12 residues. CDR1 MGHRA and CDR2 YSYEKL come from the germline V gene. In the original analysis: Quantification of nucleated cells was approximated via reference gene primer amplification. Sequencing used immunoSEQ multiplex PCR; TCRdb keeps in-frame clones, though not all of them. V, J and clone size are taken as reported in that table, and D and trimming were inferred from the DNA itself. The sample records a few hundred thousand clones, 86% being singletons. Participant reports of clinical history set cohort assignment.

The TCR comes from a woman younger than 30 who had recovered from COVID-19. Material: PBMCs or T cells enriched from blood (not recorded which). The chain joins TRBV4-1 to TRBJ2-7; D uncertain. The CDR3 DNA follows: TGCGCCAGTCTCGCACCAGACGGGGAGCAGTACTTC. It codes for CASLAPDGEQYF.